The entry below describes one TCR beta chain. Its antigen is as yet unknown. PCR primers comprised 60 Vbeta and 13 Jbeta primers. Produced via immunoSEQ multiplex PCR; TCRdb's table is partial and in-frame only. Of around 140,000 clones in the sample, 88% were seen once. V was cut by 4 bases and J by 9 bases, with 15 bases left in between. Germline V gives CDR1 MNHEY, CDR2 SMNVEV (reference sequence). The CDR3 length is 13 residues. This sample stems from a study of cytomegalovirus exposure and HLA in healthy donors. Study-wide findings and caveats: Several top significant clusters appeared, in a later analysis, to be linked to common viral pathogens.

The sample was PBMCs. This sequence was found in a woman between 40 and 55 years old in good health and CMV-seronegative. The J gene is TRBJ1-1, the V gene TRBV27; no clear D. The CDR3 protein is CASSSGYTSQAFF. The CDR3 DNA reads TGTGCCAGCAGTTCCGGGTACACCTCACAAGCTTTCTTT.